The clone carrying this TCR beta chain has just a few counts. Its antigen remains unknown. Next came a second PCR, run for about 6 to 11 cycles, which used a sample-barcoded 5' primer along with a J-beta primer mix. Every single cDNA molecule received a tag from a template-switch adaptor with 12 random nucleotides. TCRdb re-called the 5' RACE reads with MiXCR, one entry per CDR3 protein. Counted here are about 700,000 distinct CDR3 sequences, approximately 29% occurring once; the ten biggest clones make up approximately 15%. Caucasian individuals from Russia who were healthy and aged about 6 to 95 acted as donors. Per sample, extraction of total RNA gave at least 6 micrograms in every case. The sample is drawn from a study of blood T cells in healthy people across ages. Whole-study results and caveats: It was the long-lived donors that had more naive CD4+ cells and higher diversity than aged donors.

The CDR3 sequence is 14 residues long. The V call is TRBV21-1, the J call TRBJ1-5; the table names TRBD1, a call not compared with the DNA. TRBV21-1 corresponds to a pseudogene. Specimen: blood. The origin of this receptor is a woman of 80 years or more in good health. The CDR3 here is CASSKKPPGRPQHF. The CDR3 DNA sequence: TGTGCCAGCAGCAAAAAGCCTCCGGGACGGCCCCAGCATTTT.